This note documents a single TCR beta chain sequence. These data belong to a study of blood T cell repertoires in COVID-19. As for the study in general: Samples came from the United States, Italy and Spain, spanning acute and convalescent COVID-19. The analysed material was cDNA or gDNA that came from T cells, B-cell-depleted T cells, or PBMCs.

In the original workflow: Reference gene primer amplification gave estimated nucleated cell counts. Only in-frame clones appear in the TCRdb table, and some are missing; sequencing was by immunoSEQ multiplex PCR. Clone size and V and J calls were adopted from that table, with D and trimming inferred from the DNA. Among 100,000 to 150,000 clones listed, about 78% were seen once. This CDR3 has 13 residues. Germline V gives CDR1 SNHLY, CDR2 FYNNEI. V was pared by 4 bases and J by 4 bases, with 8 bases between. Sample: peripheral blood. This TCR was recovered from a man aged 70-80 years with acute or convalescent COVID-19. The V call is TRBV2, the J call TRBJ2-1, with D maybe TRBD2 (6 bases). CDR3 protein: CASSGGGYNEQFF. In DNA, the CDR3 is TGTGCCAGCAGTGGTGGAGGGTACAATGAGCAGTTCTTC.